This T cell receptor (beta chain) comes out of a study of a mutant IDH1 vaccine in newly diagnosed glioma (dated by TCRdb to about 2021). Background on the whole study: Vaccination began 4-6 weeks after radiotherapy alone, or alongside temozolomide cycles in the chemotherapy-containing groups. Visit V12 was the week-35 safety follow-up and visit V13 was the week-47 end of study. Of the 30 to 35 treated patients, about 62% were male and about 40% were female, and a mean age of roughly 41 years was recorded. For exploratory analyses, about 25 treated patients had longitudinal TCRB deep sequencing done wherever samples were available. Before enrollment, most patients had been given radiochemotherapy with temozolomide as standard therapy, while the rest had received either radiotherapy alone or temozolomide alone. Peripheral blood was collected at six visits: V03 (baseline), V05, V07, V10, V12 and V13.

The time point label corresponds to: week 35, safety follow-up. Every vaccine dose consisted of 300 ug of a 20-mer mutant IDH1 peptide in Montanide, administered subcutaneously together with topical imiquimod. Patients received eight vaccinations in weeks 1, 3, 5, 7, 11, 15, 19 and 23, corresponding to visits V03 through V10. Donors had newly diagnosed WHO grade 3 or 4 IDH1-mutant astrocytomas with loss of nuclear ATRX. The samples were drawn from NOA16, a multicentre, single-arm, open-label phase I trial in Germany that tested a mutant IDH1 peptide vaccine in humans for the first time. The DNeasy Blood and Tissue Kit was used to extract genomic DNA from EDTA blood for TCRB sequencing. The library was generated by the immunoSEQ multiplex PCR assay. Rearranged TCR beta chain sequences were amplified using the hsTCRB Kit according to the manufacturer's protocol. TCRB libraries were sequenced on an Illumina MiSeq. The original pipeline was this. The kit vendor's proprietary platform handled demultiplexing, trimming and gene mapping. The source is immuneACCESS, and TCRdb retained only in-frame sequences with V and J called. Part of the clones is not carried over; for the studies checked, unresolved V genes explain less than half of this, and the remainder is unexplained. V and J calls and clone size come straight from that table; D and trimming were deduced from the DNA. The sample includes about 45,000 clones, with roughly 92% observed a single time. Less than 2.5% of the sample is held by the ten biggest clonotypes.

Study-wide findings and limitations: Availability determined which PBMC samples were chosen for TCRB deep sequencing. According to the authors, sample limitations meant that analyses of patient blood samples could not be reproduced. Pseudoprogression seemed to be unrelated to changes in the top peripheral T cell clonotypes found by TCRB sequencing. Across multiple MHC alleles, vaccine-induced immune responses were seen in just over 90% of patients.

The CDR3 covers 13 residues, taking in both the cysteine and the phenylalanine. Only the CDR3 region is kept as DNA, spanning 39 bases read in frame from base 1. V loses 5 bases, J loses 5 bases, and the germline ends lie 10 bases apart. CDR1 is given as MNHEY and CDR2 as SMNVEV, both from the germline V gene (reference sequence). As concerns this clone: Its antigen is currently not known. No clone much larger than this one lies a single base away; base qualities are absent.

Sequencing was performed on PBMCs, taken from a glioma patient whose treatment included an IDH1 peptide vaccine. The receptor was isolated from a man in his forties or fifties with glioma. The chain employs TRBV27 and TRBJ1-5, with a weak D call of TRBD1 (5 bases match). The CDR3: CASSGGPYQPQHF. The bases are TGTGCCAGCAGTGGGGGACCTTATCAGCCCCAGCATTTT.